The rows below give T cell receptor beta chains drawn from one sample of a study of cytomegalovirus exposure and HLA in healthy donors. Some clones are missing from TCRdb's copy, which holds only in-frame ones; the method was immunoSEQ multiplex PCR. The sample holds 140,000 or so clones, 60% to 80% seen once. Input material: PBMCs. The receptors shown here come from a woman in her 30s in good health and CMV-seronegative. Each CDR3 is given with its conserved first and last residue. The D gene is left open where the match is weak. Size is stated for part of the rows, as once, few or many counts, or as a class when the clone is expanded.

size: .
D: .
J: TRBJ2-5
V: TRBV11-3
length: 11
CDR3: CASSQGHYPYF
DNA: TGTGCCAGCAGCCAGGGACACTACCCTTACTTC

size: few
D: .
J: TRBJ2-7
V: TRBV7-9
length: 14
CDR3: CASSLVAQGYEQYF
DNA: TGTGCCAGCAGCTTAGTGGCGCAGGGCTACGAGCAGTACTTC

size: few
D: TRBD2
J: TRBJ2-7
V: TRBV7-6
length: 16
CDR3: CASSLGPSGSSYEQYF
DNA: TGTGCCAGCAGCTTAGGTCCTAGCGGTTCTTCCTACGAGCAGTACTTC

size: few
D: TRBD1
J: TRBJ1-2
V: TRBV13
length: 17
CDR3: CASSLRGTGGKSYGYTF
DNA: TGTGCCAGCAGCTTAAGGGGGACAGGGGGAAAAAGCTATGGCTACACCTTC

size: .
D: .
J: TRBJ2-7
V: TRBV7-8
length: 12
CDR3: CASSLTSVEQYF
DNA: TGTGCCAGCAGCTTAACTTCTGTCGAGCAGTACTTC

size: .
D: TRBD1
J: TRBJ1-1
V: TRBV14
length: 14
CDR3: CASSRRQGNTEAFF
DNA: TGTGCCAGCAGCCGAAGACAGGGGAACACTGAAGCTTTCTTT

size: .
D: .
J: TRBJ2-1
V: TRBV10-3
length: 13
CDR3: CASSGGLGNEQFF
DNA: TGTGCCAGTTCCGGGGGGCTAGGAAATGAGCAGTTCTTC

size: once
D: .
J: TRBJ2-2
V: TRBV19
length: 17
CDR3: CASSPGRTGDFTGELFF
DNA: TGTGCCAGTAGTCCCGGACGGACGGGAGATTTCACCGGGGAGCTGTTTTTT

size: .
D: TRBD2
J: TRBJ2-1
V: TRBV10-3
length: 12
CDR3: CAIGLAGDEQFF
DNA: TGTGCCATCGGACTAGCGGGAGACGAGCAGTTCTTC

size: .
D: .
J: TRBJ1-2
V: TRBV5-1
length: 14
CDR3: CASSSTGQAYGYTF
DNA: TGCGCCAGCAGCTCTACAGGGCAGGCCTATGGCTACACCTTC

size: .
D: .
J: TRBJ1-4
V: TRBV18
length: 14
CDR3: CASSQTRANEKLFF
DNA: TGTGCCAGCTCTCAGACCAGGGCTAATGAAAAACTGTTTTTT

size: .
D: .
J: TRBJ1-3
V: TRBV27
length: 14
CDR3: CASSLRGSGNTIYF
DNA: TGTGCCAGCAGTTTGAGGGGGTCTGGAAACACCATATATTTT

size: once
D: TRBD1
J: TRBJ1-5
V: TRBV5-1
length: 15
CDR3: CASSLGTASNQPQHF
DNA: TGCGCCAGCAGCTTAGGGACAGCCAGCAATCAGCCCCAGCATTTT

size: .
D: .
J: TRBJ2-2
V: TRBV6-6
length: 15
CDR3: CATVNDQGNTGELFF
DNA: TGTGCCACCGTTAACGACCAGGGGAACACCGGGGAGCTGTTTTTT

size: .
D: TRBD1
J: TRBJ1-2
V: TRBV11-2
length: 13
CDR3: CASSAGTVSGYTF
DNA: TGTGCCAGCAGCGCAGGGACAGTCAGTGGCTACACCTTC

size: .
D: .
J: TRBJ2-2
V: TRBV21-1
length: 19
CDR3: CASSKAWFPQRPNTGELFF
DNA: TGTGCCAGCAGCAAAGCGTGGTTTCCCCAGCGGCCGAACACCGGGGAGCTGTTTTTT

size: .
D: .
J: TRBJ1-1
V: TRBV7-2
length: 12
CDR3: CASSPVRGKAFF
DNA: TGTGCCAGCAGCCCCGTCAGGGGAAAGGCTTTCTTT

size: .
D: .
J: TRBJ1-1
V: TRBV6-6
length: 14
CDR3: CASRSTASNTEAFF
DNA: TGTGCCAGCCGATCGACAGCTTCGAACACTGAAGCTTTCTTT

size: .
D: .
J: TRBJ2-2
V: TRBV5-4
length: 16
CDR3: CASSFLGVRGTGELFF
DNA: TGTGCCAGCAGCTTTCTGGGAGTGCGGGGCACCGGGGAGCTGTTTTTT

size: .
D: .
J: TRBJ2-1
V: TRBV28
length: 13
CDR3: CASVYRDNHEQFF
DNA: TGTGCCAGCGTGTACCGGGACAATCATGAGCAGTTCTTC

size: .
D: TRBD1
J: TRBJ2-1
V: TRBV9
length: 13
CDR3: CASSVTGDNEQFF
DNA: TGTGCCAGCAGCGTAACAGGGGACAATGAGCAGTTCTTC

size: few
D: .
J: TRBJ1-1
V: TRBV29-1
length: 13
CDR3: CSVAQGKNTEAFF
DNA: TGCAGCGTTGCTCAGGGAAAGAACACTGAAGCTTTCTTT

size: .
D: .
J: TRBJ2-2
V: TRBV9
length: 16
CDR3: CASSGRGNQNTGELFF
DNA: TGTGCCAGCAGCGGACGCGGGAATCAGAACACCGGGGAGCTGTTTTTT

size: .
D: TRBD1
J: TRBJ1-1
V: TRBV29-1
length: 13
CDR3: CSVSQGGVTEAFF
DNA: TGCAGCGTTTCCCAGGGGGGAGTTACTGAAGCTTTCTTT

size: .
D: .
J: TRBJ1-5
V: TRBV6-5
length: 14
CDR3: CASSCQGLRSRQHF
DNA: TGTGCCAGCAGTTGCCAGGGGTTGCGGTCCCGCCAGCATTTT

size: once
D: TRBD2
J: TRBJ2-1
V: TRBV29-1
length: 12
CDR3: CSVVGLAEFEFF
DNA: TGCAGCGTAGTGGGACTAGCCGAGTTCGAGTTCTTC

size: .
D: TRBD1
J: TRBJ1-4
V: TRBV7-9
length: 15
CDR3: CASSLPGQGNEKLFF
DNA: TGTGCCAGCAGCTTACCCGGACAGGGAAATGAAAAACTGTTTTTT

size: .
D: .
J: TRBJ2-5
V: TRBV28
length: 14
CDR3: CASSLEGAVETQYF
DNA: TGTGCCAGCAGTTTGGAGGGGGCGGTGGAGACCCAGTACTTC

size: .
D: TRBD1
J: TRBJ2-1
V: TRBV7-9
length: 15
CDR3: CASSLSDREYNEQFF
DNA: TGTGCCAGCAGCTTAAGTGACAGGGAGTACAATGAGCAGTTCTTC

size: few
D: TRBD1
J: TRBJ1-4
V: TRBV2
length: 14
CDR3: CASSRQGLGEKLFF
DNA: TGTGCCAGCAGCCGACAGGGTTTAGGTGAAAAACTGTTTTTT

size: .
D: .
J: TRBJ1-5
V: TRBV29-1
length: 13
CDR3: CSVVTDYNQPQHF
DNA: TGCAGCGTTGTAACAGATTACAATCAGCCCCAGCATTTT

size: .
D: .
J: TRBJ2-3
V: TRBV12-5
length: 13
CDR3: CASGSSGADTQYF
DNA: TGTGCTAGTGGTTCTTCAGGGGCAGATACGCAGTATTTT

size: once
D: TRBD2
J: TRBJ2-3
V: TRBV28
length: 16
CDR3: CASSLELAGNTDTQYF
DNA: TGTGCCAGCAGTTTGGAGCTAGCGGGGAACACAGATACGCAGTATTTT

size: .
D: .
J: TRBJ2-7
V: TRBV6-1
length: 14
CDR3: CASSLLDKAYEQYF
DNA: TGTGCCAGCAGCTTATTGGACAAGGCCTACGAGCAGTACTTC

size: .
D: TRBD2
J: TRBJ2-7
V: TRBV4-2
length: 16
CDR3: CASSIDEREITNEQYF
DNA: TGTGCCAGCAGCATTGACGAGCGGGAGATCACCAACGAGCAGTACTTC

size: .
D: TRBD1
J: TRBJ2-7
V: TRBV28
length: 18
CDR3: CASMGTGVGTSYPYEQYF
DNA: TGTGCCAGCATGGGGACAGGGGTCGGAACTAGCTACCCCTACGAGCAGTACTTC

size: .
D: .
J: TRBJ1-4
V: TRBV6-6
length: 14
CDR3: CASSYLGQPEKLFF
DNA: TGTGCCAGCAGTTACTTGGGACAACCAGAAAAACTGTTTTTT

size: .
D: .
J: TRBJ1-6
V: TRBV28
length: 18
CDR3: CASSSYRAPSSYNSPLHF
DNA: TGTGCCAGCAGTTCTTACAGGGCGCCCAGCTCCTATAATTCACCCCTCCACTTT

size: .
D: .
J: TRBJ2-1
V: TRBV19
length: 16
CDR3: CASSRRGPGGNNEQFF
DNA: TGTGCCAGTAGTAGGCGAGGGCCTGGTGGAAACAATGAGCAGTTCTTC

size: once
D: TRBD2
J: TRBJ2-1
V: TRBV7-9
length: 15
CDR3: CASSIGTTTYNEQFF
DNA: TGTGCCAGCAGCATCGGGACTACGACCTACAATGAGCAGTTCTTC

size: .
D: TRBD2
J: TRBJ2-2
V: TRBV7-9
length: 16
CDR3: CASSQSGGAGTGELFF
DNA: TGTGCCAGCAGCCAAAGCGGGGGGGCCGGAACCGGGGAGCTGTTTTTT

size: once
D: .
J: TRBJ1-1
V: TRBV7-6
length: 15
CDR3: CASSLRTTDNTEAFF
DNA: TGTGCCAGCAGCTTACGAACGACAGATAACACTGAAGCTTTCTTT

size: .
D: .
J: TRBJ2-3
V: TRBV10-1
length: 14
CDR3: CASVGERVGDTQYF
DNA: TGCGCCAGCGTTGGGGAGAGGGTAGGAGATACGCAGTATTTT

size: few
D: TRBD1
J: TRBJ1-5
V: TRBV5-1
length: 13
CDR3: CASRQGSNQPQHF
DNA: TGCGCCAGCAGACAGGGGAGCAATCAGCCCCAGCATTTT

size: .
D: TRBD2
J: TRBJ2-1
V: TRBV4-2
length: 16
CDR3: CASSPLVSGEVNEQFF
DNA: TGTGCCAGCAGCCCCCTGGTTAGCGGGGAGGTTAATGAGCAGTTCTTC